A single sample gave rise to the 9 T cell receptor beta chains below, sequenced in a study of control samples from healthy donors and cancer patients. Some clones are missing from TCRdb's copy, which holds only in-frame ones; the method was immunoSEQ multiplex PCR. The sample records roughly 95,000 clones, roughly 90% being singletons. The specimen sequenced was blood. Every receptor here comes from a woman aged 30 to 39 in good health.

The chain uses TRBV15 and TRBJ2-1, with D perhaps TRBD2 (7 bases). Germline loops: CDR1 LNHNV, CDR2 YYDKDF (reference sequence). The length of the CDR3 is 16 residues. The V end was cut by 4 bases, the J end by 5 bases, with 18 bases between. The CDR3, as DNA: TGTGCCACCAGCAAGCAACCGGGGGCGGGGGACAATGAGCAGTTCTTC. Translating it yields CATSKQPGAGDNEQFF.

This clone was recorded only once. This chain links TRBV28 with TRBJ1-5; the D is unclear. The CDR3 extends over 16 amino acids. Trimming left V 7 bases short and J 4 bases short, with 20 bases between. Germline V lookup: CDR1 MDHEN, CDR2 SYDVKM. For the CDR3, the DNA is TGTGCCAGCACAATAAGTGGGGTGTGGGGAAATCAGCCCCAGCATTTT. It codes for CASTISGVWGNQPQHF. Combining the CDR3 with reference TRBV28 and TRBJ1-5 gives the whole variable domain DVKVTQSSRYLVKRTGEKVFLECVQDMDHENMFWYRQDPGLGLRLIYFSYDVKMKEKGDIPEGYSVSREKKERFSLILESASTNQTSMYLCASTISGVWGNQPQHFGDGTRLSIL.

The J gene is TRBJ2-1, the V gene TRBV3-1 (or the pseudogene TRBV3-2); 8 bases agree with TRBD1. CDR1 LGHDT and CDR2 YNNKEL come from the germline V gene (reference sequence). With V trimmed by 0 bases and J by 1 base, 2 bases remained unmatched. This CDR3 comprises 16 residues. The CDR3 loop is CASSQEQGVSYNEQFF. CDR3 DNA: TGTGCCAGCAGCCAAGAACAGGGGGTGTCCTACAATGAGCAGTTCTTC.

V and J are TRBV27 and TRBJ2-6; 7 bases match TRBD1. Trimming at V came to 4 bases and at J to 2 bases, leaving 11 bases not matched to a gene. Per germline, CDR1 MNHEY and CDR2 SMNVEV (reference sequence). This CDR3 spans 18 amino acids. The CDR3 nucleotides are TGTGCCAGCAGTTCCCAGGGGGTACCGGGTGCTGGGGCCAACGTCCTGACTTTC. This sequence encodes CASSSQGVPGAGANVLTF.

This clone was counted once. The rearrangement links TRBV28 to TRBJ1-1; D unresolved. Germline V gene data show CDR1 as MDHEN and CDR2 as SYDVKM. The length of the CDR3 is 14 residues. With 0 bases removed from V and 11 bases from J, the gap between germline ends came to 16 bases. The CDR3, as DNA: TGTGCCAGCAGTTTATGGGCTAAGGTGCCGCGGGCTTTCTTT. This codes for CASSLWAKVPRAFF.

This chain links TRBV5-1 with TRBJ2-1; TRBD2 agrees at 12 bases. The J segment lost 1 base and the V segment lost 5 bases, leaving 4 bases of the junction unmatched. Germline CDR1 is SGHRS and CDR2 is YFSETQ. This CDR3 is 16 amino acids long. The chain's CDR3 is CASSLLAGGSYNEQFF. In DNA form, the CDR3 reads TGCGCCAGCAGTCTACTAGCGGGAGGTTCCTACAATGAGCAGTTCTTC.

The chain carries TRBV19 and TRBJ2-1; unclear D gene. The CDR3 has 15 amino acids. CDR1 and CDR2 from the germline V gene are LNHDA and SQIVND (reference sequence). The V end was cut by 3 bases, the J end by 5 bases, with 14 bases between. The CDR3 is CASSMGLPGHNEQFF. The CDR3 DNA is TGTGCCAGTAGTATGGGCCTTCCAGGCCACAATGAGCAGTTCTTC.

V gene TRBV5-1 combines with J gene TRBJ1-1; TRBD1 is a possible D gene (6 bases). This CDR3 has 15 amino acids. V was shortened by 1 base and J by 2 bases, with 12 bases between the two germline ends. Germline CDR1 and CDR2: SGHRS and YFSETQ. CDR3 bases: TGCGCCAGCAGCTTGTTGGGCAGGGGTAACACTGAAGCTTTCTTT. Translated: CASSLLGRGNTEAFF.

J is TRBJ1-1 and V is TRBV3-1 (or the pseudogene TRBV3-2); the D gene is possibly TRBD1 (5 bases). Trimming cost V 0 bases and J 0 bases, with 11 bases left between them. Germline loops: CDR1 LGHDT, CDR2 YNNKEL (reference sequence). This CDR3 spans 16 amino acids. The chain's CDR3 is CASSQDRNRMNTEAFF. DNA of the CDR3: TGTGCCAGCAGCCAAGATAGAAACAGGATGAACACTGAAGCTTTCTTT.